In this sample, the clone carrying this T cell receptor (beta chain) turned up many times. V dropped 8 bases and J dropped 1 base, with 9 bases sitting between them. Looked up from germline, CDR1 is MNHEY and CDR2 is SVGEGT. The CDR3 consists of 12 residues. It was with a sample-barcoded 5' primer and a J-beta primer mix that a second PCR of roughly 7 to 12 cycles was run. TCRdb ran MiXCR on the 5' RACE reads and lists one entry per CDR3 protein. The sample records roughly 700,000 distinct CDR3 sequences, roughly 30% being singletons. This specimen comes from a study of blood T cells in healthy people across ages.

The sequence was obtained from a woman of 80 years or more in good health. The material sequenced was blood. The rearrangement joins TRBV6-2 or TRBV6-3 to TRBJ2-7; D not resolved. CDR3 sequence reads: CASSTESYEQYF. CDR3 DNA: TGTGCCAGCTCTACGGAATCCTACGAGCAGTACTTC.